The count of the clone carrying this TCR beta chain is one. The target antigen is unknown. Per germline, CDR1 MNHEY and CDR2 SVGAGI. The CDR3 is 15 amino acids. The trim removed 5 bases at V and 3 bases at J, leaving 7 bases unmatched. The source of the sample is a study of shared clonotypes between healthy human individuals. Approximately 210 ng DNA, about 28,000 T cell genomes, went into each sorted-subset replicate PCR. TCRdb's copy holds only in-frame clones and misses some; the assay was immunoSEQ multiplex PCR. The table has 2 million to 2.5 million clones, almost 96% seen once. Study-level results: What naive subsets generally showed was a larger estimated richness than memory subsets showed.

Splitting the CD4+ cells yielded a CD45RA+ naive subset and a CD45RA-negative memory subset. This clonotype was sampled from a man aged 18-30 years in good health. V usage is TRBV6-5 and J usage is TRBJ2-5, with TRBD2 matching over 9 bases. Sequenced: naive CD4+ T cells sorted from blood. Specified subset: CD45RA+ positively selected. The CDR3, as DNA: TGTGCCAGCAGTCGGAACAGCGGGGGGAAAGAGACCCAGTACTTC. Protein: CASSRNSGGKETQYF.